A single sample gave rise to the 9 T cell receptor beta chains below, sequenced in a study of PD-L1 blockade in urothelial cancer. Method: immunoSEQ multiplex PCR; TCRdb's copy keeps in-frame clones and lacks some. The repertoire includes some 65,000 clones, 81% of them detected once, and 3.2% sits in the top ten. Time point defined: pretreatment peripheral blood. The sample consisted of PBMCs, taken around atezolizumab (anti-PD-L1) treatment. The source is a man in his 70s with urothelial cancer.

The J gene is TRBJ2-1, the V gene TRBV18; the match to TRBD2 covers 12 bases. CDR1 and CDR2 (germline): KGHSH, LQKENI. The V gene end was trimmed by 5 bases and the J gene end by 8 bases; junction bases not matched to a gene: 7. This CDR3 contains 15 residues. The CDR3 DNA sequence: TGTGCCAGCTCAGCACTAGCGGGAGGCTATGATGAGCAGTTCTTC. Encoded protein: CASSALAGGYDEQFF.

The CDR3 sequence: CASSPPPGSTDTQYF. CDR3 in DNA: TGCGCCAGCAGCCCCCCCCCGGGTAGCACAGATACGCAGTATTTT. The rearrangement links TRBV5-1 to TRBJ2-3; D is ambiguous. This CDR3 is 15 amino acids long. Germline V gives CDR1 SGHRS, CDR2 YFSETQ. V lost 4 bases, J lost 0 bases, and 12 bases lay in between. Full variable domain (missing parts from reference TRBV5-1 and TRBJ2-3): KAGVTQTPRYLIKTRGQQVTLSCSPISGHRSVSWYQQTPGQGLQFLFEYFSETQRNKGNFPGRFSGRQFSNSRSEMNVSTLELGDSALYLCASSPPPGSTDTQYFGPGTRLTVL.

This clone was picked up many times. The CDR3 nucleotides read TGTGCCAGCAGTTCCGTTGCGGGAGCCCCCTACGAGCAGTACTTC. Encoded protein: CASSSVAGAPYEQYF. The chain couples TRBV27 to TRBJ2-7; the match to TRBD2 covers 7 bases. CDR3 length: 15 residues. CDR1 is MNHEY, CDR2 SMNVEV, per germline (reference sequence). The V and J ends lost 4 bases and 2 bases, in that order; junction bases with no gene match: 8.

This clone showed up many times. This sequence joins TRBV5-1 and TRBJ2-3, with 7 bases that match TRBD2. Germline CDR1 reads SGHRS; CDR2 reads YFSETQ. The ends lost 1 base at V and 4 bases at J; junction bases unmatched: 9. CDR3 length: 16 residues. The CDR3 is CASSLRSAREPDTQYF. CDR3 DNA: TGCGCCAGCAGCTTGCGTAGCGCGCGGGAGCCAGATACGCAGTATTTT.

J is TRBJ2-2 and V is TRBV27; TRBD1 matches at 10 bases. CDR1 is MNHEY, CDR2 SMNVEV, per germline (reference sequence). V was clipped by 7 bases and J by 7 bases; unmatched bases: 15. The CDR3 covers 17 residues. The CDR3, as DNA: TGTGCCAGCACCCCTGGGGGTGACAGGGGGCGGATCGGGGAGCTGTTTTTT. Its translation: CASTPGGDRGRIGELFF.

CDR3 in amino acids: CASSLVSYEQYF. The CDR3, as DNA: TGTGCCAGCAGCCTTGTCTCCTACGAGCAGTACTTC. This chain uses TRBV13 with TRBJ2-7, with D hard to call. The CDR3 is made up of 12 amino acids. Trimming removed 5 bases at V and 0 bases at J, with 5 bases between. Per germline, CDR1 PRHDT and CDR2 FYEKMQ (reference sequence).

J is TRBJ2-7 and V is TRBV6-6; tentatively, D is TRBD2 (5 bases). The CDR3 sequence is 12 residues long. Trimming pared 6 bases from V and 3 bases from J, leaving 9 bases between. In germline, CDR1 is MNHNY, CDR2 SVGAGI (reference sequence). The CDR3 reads CASRGEGYEQYF. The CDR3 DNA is TGTGCCAGCAGGGGAGAAGGCTACGAGCAGTACTTC.

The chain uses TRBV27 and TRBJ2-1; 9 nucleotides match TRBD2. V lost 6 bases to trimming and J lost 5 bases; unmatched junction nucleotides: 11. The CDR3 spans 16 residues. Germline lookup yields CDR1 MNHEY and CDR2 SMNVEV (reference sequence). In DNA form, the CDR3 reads TGTGCCAGCAGATCTAGCGGGAACTATCAAAACAATGAGCAGTTCTTC. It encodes CASRSSGNYQNNEQFF.

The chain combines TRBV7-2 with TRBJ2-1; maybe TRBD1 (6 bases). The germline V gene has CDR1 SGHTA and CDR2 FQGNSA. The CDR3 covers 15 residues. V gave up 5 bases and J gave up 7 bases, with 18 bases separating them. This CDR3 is CASSGGGLVWNEQFF. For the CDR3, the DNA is TGTGCCAGCAGCGGGGGCGGTTTAGTTTGGAATGAGCAGTTCTTC. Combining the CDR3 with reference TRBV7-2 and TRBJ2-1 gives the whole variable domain GAGVSQSPSNKVTEKGKDVELRCDPISGHTALYWYRQSLGQGLEFLIYFQGNSAPDKSGLPSDRFSAERTGGSVSTLTIQRTQQEDSAVYLCASSGGGLVWNEQFFGPGTRLTVL.